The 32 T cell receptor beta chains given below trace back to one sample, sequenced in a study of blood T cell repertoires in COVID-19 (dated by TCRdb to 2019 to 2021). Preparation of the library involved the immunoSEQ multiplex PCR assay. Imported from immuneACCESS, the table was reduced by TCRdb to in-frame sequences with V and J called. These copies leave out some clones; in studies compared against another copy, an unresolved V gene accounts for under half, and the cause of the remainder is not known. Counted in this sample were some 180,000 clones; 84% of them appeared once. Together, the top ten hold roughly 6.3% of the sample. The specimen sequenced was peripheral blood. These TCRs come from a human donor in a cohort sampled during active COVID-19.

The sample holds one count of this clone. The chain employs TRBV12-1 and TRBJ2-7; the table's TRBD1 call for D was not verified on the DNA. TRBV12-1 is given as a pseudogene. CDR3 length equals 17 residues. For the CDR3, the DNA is TGTGCCAGCAGCACCCGGGGGACAGGGGACCCACCTAGCGAGCAGTACTTC. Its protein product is CASSTRGTGDPPSEQYF.

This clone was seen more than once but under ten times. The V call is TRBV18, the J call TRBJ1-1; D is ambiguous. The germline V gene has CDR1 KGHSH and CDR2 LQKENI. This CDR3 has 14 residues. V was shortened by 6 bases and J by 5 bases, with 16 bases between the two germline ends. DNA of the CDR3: TGTGCCAGCTCTCAGCAGAAGGTCGGGACTGAAGCTTTCTTT. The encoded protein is CASSQQKVGTEAFF.

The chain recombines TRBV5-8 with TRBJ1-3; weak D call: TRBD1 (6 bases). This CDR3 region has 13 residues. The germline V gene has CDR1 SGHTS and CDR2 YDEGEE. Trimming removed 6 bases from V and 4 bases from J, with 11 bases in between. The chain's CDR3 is CASNNGQGNTIYF. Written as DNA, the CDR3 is TGTGCCAGCAACAACGGACAGGGAAACACCATATATTTT.

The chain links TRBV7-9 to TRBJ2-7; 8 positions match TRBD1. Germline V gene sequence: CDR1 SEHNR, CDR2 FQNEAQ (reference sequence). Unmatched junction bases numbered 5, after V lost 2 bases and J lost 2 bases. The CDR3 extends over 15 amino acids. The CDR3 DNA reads TGTGCCAGCAGCTTAAGGCAGGGGGCCACCTACGAGCAGTACTTC. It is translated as CASSLRQGATYEQYF.

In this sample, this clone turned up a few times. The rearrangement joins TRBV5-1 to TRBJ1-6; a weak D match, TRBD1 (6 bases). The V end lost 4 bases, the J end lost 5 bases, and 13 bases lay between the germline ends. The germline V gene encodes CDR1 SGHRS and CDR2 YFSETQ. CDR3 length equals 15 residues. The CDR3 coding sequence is TGCGCCAGCAGCCTAGCGGGACAAGATAATTCACCCCTCCACTTT. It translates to CASSLAGQDNSPLHF.

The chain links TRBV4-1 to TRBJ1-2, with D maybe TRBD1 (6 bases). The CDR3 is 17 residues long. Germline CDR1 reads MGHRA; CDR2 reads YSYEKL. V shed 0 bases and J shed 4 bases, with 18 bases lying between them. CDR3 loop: CASSQDGTGHKTYGYTF. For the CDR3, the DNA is TGCGCCAGCAGCCAAGATGGAACAGGGCATAAAACCTATGGCTACACCTTC.

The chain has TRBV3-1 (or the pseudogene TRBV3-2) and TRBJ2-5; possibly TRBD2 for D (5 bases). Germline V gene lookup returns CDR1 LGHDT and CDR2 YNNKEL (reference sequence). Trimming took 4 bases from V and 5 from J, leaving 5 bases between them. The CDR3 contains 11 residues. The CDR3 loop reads CASSRGETQYF. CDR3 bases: TGTGCCAGCAGCCGAGGGGAGACCCAGTACTTC.

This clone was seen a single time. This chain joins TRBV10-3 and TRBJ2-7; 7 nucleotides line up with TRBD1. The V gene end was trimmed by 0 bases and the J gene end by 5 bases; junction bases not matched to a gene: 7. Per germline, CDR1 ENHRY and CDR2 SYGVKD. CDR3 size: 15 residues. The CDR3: CAISESTGVSNEQYF. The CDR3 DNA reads TGTGCCATCAGTGAGTCTACAGGGGTTTCGAACGAGCAGTACTTC.

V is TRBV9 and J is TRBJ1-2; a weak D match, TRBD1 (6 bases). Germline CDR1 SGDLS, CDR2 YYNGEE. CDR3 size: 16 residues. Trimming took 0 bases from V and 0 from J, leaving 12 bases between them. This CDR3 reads CASSVGWQGTNYGYTF. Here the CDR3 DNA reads TGTGCCAGCAGCGTAGGTTGGCAGGGGACTAACTATGGCTACACCTTC.

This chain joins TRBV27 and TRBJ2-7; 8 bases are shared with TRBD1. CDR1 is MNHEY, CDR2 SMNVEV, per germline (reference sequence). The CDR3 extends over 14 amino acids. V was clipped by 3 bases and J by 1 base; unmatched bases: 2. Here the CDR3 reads CASSLTGASYEQYF. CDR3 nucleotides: TGTGCCAGCAGTTTGACAGGGGCTTCCTACGAGCAGTACTTC.

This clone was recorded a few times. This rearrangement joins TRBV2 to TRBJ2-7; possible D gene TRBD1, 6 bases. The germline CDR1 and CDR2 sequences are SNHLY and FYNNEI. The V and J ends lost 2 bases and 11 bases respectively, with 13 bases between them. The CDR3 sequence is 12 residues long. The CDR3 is CASSENRGFKYF. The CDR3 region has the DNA TGTGCCAGCAGTGAAAATAGGGGGTTTAAGTACTTC.

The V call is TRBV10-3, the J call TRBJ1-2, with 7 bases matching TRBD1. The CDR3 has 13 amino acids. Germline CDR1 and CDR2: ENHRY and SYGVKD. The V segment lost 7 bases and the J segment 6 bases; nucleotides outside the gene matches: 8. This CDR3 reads CAINGGTEDGYTF. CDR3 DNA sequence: TGTGCCATCAATGGCGGGACAGAAGATGGCTACACCTTC.

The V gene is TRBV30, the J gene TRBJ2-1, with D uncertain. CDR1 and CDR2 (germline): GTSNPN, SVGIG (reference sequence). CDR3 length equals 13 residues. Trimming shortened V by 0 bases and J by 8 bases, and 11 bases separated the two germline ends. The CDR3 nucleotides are TGTGCCTGGAGTGTCGCAGGAATAGATGAGCAGTTCTTC. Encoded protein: CAWSVAGIDEQFF.

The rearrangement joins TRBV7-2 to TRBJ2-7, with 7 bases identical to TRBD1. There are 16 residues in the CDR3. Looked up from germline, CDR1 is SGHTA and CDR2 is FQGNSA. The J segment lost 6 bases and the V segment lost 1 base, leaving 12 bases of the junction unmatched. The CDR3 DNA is TGTGCCAGCAGCTTAGACACCGGGACAGTGGGTGTCGAGCAGTACTTC. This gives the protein CASSLDTGTVGVEQYF.

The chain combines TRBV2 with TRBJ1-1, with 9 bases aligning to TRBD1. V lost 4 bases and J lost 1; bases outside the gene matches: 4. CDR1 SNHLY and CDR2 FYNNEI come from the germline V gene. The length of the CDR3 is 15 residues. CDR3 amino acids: CASSGTGAANTEAFF. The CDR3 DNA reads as TGTGCCAGCAGTGGGACAGGGGCGGCGAACACTGAAGCTTTCTTT.

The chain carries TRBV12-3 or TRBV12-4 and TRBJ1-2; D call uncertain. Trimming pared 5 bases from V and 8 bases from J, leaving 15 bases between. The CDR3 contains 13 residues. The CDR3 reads CASSLDSERGYTF. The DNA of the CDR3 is TGTGCCAGCAGTCTGGACTCCGAACGGGGCTACACCTTC.

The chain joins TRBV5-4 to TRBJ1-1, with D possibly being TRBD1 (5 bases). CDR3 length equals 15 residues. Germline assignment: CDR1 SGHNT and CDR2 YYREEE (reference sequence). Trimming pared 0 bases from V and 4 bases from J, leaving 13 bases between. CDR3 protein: CASSLAGGRSTEAFF. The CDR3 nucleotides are TGTGCCAGCAGCTTGGCGGGGGGGAGGAGCACTGAAGCTTTCTTT.

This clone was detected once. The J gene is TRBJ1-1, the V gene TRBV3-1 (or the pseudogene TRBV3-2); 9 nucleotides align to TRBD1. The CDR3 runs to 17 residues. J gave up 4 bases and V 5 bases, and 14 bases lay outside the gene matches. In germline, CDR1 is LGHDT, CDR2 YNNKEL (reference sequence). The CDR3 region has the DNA TGTGCCAGCAGCGCCTCGGACAGGGGCCTTTATCTCACTGAAGCTTTCTTT. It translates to CASSASDRGLYLTEAFF.

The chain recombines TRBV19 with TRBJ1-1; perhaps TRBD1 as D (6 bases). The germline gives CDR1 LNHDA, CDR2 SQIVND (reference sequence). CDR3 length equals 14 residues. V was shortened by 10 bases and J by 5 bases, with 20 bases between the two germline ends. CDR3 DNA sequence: TGTGCCACCTGGGGTAGGGGGATGAGTACTGAAGCTTTCTTT. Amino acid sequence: CATWGRGMSTEAFF.

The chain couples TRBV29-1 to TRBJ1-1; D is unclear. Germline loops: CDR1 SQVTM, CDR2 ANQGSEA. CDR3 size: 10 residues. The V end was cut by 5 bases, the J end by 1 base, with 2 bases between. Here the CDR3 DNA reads TGCAGCGTTCAGAACACTGAAGCTTTCTTT. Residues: CSVQNTEAFF. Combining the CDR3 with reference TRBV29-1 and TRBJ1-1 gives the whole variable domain SAVISQKPSRDICQRGTSLTIQCQVDSQVTMMFWYRQQPGQSLTLIATANQGSEATYESGFVIDKFPISRPNLTFSTLTVSNMSPEDSSIYLCSVQNTEAFFGQGTRLTVV.

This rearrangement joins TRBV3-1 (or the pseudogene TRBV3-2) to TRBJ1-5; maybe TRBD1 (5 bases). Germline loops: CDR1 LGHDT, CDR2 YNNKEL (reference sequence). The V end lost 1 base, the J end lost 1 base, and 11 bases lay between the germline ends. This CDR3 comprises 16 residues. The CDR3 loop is CASSQGLQGSNQPQHF. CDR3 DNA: TGTGCCAGCAGCCAAGGTCTCCAGGGAAGCAATCAGCCCCAGCATTTT.

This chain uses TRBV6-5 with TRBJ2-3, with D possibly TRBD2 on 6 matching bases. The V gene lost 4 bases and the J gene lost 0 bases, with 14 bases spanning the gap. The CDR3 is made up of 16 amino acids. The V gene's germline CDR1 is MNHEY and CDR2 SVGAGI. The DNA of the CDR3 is TGTGCCAGCAGTTCACTAACTAGCCTTAGCACAGATACGCAGTATTTT. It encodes CASSSLTSLSTDTQYF.

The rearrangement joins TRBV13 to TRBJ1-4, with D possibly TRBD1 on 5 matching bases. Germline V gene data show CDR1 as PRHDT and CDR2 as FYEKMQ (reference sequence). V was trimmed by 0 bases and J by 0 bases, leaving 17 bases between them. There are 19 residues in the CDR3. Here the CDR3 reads CASSLGLPGVGATNEKLFF. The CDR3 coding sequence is TGTGCCAGCAGCTTAGGCCTGCCGGGGGTCGGGGCAACTAATGAAAAACTGTTTTTT.

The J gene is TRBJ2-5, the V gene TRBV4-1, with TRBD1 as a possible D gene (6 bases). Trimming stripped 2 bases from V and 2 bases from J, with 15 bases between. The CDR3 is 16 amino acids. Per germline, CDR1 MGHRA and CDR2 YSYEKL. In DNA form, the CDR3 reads TGCGCCAGCAGCCAACTAAATGGGGGACAACAAGAGACCCAGTACTTC. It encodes CASSQLNGGQQETQYF.

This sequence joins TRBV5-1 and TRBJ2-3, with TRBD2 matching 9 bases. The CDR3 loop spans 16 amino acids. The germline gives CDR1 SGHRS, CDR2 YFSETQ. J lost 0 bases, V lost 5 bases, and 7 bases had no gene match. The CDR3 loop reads CASRVAGAASTDTQYF. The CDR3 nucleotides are TGCGCCAGCAGGGTAGCGGGGGCAGCTAGCACAGATACGCAGTATTTT.

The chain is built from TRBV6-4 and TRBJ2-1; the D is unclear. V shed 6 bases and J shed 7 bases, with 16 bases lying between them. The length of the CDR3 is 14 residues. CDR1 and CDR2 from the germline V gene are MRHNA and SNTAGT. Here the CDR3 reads CASSLGTLGNEQFF. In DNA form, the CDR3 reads TGTGCCAGCAGCCTTGGAACCCTCGGGAATGAGCAGTTCTTC.

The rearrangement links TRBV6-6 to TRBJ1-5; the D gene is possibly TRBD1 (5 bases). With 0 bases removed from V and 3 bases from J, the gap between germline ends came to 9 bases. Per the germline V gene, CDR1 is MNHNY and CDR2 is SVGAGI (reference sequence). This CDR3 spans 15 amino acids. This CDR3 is CASSYSVGPNQPQHF. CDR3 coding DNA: TGTGCCAGCAGTTACTCTGTGGGGCCCAATCAGCCCCAGCATTTT.

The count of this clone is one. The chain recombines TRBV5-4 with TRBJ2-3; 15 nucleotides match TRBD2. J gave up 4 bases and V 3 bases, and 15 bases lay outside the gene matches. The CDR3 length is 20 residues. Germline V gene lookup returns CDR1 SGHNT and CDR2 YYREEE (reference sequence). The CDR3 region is CASSSDGLAGGLIRPDTQYF. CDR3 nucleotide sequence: TGTGCCAGCAGCTCCGATGGACTAGCGGGGGGGCTTATCAGGCCAGATACGCAGTATTTT. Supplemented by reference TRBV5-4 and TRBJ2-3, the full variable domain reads ETGVTQSPTHLIKTRGQQVTLRCSSQSGHNTVSWYQQALGQGPQFIFQYYREEENGRGNFPPRFSGLQFPNYSSELNVNALELDDSALYLCASSSDGLAGGLIRPDTQYFGPGTRLTVL.

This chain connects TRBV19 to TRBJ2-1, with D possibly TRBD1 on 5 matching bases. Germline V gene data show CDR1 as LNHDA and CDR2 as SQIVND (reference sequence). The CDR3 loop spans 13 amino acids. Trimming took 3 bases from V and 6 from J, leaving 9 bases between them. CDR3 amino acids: CASSIYRRNEQFF. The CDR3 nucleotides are TGTGCCAGTAGTATTTACAGGCGCAATGAGCAGTTCTTC.

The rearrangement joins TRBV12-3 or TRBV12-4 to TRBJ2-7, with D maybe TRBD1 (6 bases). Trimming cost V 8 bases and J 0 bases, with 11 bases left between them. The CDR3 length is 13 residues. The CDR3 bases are TGTGCCAGCCTAGGGGGACCCTCCTACGAGCAGTACTTC. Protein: CASLGGPSYEQYF.

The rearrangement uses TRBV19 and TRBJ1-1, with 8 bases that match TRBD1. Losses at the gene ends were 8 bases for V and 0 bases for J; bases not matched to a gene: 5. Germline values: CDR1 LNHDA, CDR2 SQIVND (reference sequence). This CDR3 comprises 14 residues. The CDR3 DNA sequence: TGTGCCAGTGGACAGGGTCGAATGAACACTGAAGCTTTCTTT. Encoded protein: CASGQGRMNTEAFF.

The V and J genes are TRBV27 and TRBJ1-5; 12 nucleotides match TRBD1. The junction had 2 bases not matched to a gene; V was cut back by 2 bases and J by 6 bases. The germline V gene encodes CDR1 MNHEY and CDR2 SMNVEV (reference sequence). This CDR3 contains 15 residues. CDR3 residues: CASSLGTGGGQPQHF. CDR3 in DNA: TGTGCCAGCAGTTTAGGGACAGGGGGCGGTCAGCCCCAGCATTTT.